These 13 T cell receptor beta chains were all obtained from the same sample, sequenced in a study of CD8+CD57+ T cells in acquired aplastic anemia. TCR beta VDJ and CDR3 profiles were obtained from a genomic DNA template. MiXCR was run by TCRdb on the reads, yielding one entry per CDR3 protein. The sample lists 100,000 to 150,000 distinct CDR3 sequences; 48% were seen once. Material: sorted CD4+, CD8+, or CD8+CD57+ T cells (not recorded which) from PBMCs. The receptors stem from a human donor in good health, serving as a control.

This chain connects TRBV7-8 to TRBJ1-5; D perhaps matches TRBD1 (6 bases). CDR1 and CDR2 from the germline V gene are SGHVS and FQNEAQ. The V and J ends lost 0 bases and 4 bases respectively, with 10 bases between them. The CDR3 length is 15 residues. The CDR3 DNA sequence: TGTGCCAGCAGCTTAGCTGACAGGTCGAATCAGCCCCAGCATTTT. This gives the protein CASSLADRSNQPQHF.

This clonotype was observed many times. Here the CDR3 reads CASSLNTGELFF. CDR3 DNA sequence: TGTGCCAGCAGCCTGAACACCGGGGAGCTGTTTTTT. J is TRBJ2-2 and V is TRBV7-3; D uncertain. The germline gives CDR1 SGHTA, CDR2 FQGTGA. The V gene lost 5 bases and the J gene lost 1 base, with 2 bases spanning the gap. This CDR3 region has 12 residues.

This rearrangement joins TRBV9 to TRBJ2-5; TRBD2 matches at 11 bases. Germline V gives CDR1 SGDLS, CDR2 YYNGEE. With V trimmed by 0 bases and J by 5 bases, 6 bases remained unmatched. The CDR3 is 16 residues long. CDR3 amino acids: CASSVGSGGAGETQYF. CDR3 sequence (DNA): TGTGCCAGCAGCGTAGGTAGCGGGGGGGCCGGGGAGACCCAGTACTTC.

This rearrangement joins TRBV19 to TRBJ1-5; D gene uncertain. The length of the CDR3 is 14 residues. With 8 bases removed from V and 7 bases from J, the gap between germline ends came to 18 bases. CDR1 and CDR2 (germline): LNHDA, SQIVND (reference sequence). The CDR3 region is CASSGSLAEQPQHF. DNA of the CDR3: TGTGCCAGTTCAGGAAGCTTGGCGGAGCAGCCCCAGCATTTT. Based on the CDR3 plus reference TRBV19 and TRBJ1-5, the full variable domain is DGGITQSPKYLFRKEGQNVTLSCEQNLNHDAMYWYRQDPGQGLRLIYYSQIVNDFQKGDIAEGYSVSREKKESFPLTVTSAQKNPTAFYLCASSGSLAEQPQHFGDGTRLSIL.

With respect to this clonotype: A much bigger clone sits one base away, suggesting this may be a read error. This chain uses TRBV5-4 with TRBJ2-3, with D hard to call. The CDR3 runs 16 residues. Trimming removed 0 bases at V and 1 base at J, with 12 bases between. Germline-derived CDR1 and CDR2 are SGHNT and YYREEE (reference sequence). For the CDR3, the DNA is TGTGCCAGCAGCTTGGGGACGCTGTCGCGCACAGATACGCAGTATTTT. Translation gives CASSLGTLSRTDTQYF.

J is TRBJ1-2 and V is TRBV19; D is undetermined. The CDR3 sequence is 12 residues long. V shed 3 bases and J shed 4 bases, with 6 bases lying between them. In germline, CDR1 is LNHDA, CDR2 SQIVND (reference sequence). CDR3 bases: TGTGCCAGTAGTATCCAAGGCTATGGCTACACCTTC. Its protein is CASSIQGYGYTF.

The chain combines TRBV4-3 with TRBJ2-7; weak D call: TRBD2 (11 bases). The V gene's germline CDR1 is LGHNA and CDR2 YSLEER. CDR3 size: 16 residues. V lost 4 bases to trimming and J lost 6 bases, with 22 bases between them. The DNA for the CDR3 is TGCGCCAGCAGCCTAACTAGCGGGGGACAGGGGCTCGAGCAGTACTTC. This translates into CASSLTSGGQGLEQYF.

J is TRBJ1-5 and V is TRBV25-1; D possibly corresponds to TRBD1 (6 bases). This CDR3 has 13 amino acids. The germline V gene has CDR1 MGHDK and CDR2 SYGVNS. V lost 11 bases and J 2 bases, leaving 13 bases between the germline ends. The DNA for the CDR3 is TGTGCCCAGGGGAGGGAAGGCAATCAGCCCCAGCATTTT. It is translated as CAQGREGNQPQHF.

Of note for this clonotype: Mismatch with germline at one junction end may stem from a read error. J is TRBJ2-7 and V is TRBV7-9; 9 nucleotides agree with TRBD2. The germline V gene encodes CDR1 SEHNR and CDR2 FQNEAQ (reference sequence). CDR3 size: 14 residues. The DNA for the CDR3 is TGTGCCAGCAGCTTTAGCGGGGGAGAGTTCGAGCAGAACTTC. Protein: CASSFSGGEFEQNF.

The genes are TRBV15 and TRBJ2-7, with D maybe TRBD1 (6 bases). CDR1 LNHNV and CDR2 YYDKDF come from the germline V gene (reference sequence). The CDR3 length is 14 residues. V was trimmed by 3 bases and J by 5 bases, leaving 14 bases between them. Here the CDR3 DNA reads TGTGCCACCAGCAGTGAAAACTACAGGGACGAGCAGTACTTC. It yields the protein CATSSENYRDEQYF.

This chain joins TRBV5-5 and TRBJ1-1; no clear D gene. In germline, CDR1 is SGHKS, CDR2 YYEKEE (reference sequence). CDR3 length equals 13 residues. The germline V and J ends were trimmed by 4 bases and 1 base, with 8 bases remaining between them. CDR3 residues: CASSPDWNTEAFF. In DNA form, the CDR3 reads TGTGCCAGCAGCCCCGACTGGAACACTGAAGCTTTCTTT.

This sequence joins TRBV10-2 and TRBJ2-2; 9 nucleotides line up with TRBD1. This CDR3 is 17 amino acids long. CDR1 WSHSY and CDR2 SAAADI come from the germline V gene. Trimming removed 5 bases from V and 0 bases from J; junction bases left unmatched: 7. The DNA for the CDR3 is TGCGCCAGCAGTACTACAGGGGGCAGGGCGAACACCGGGGAGCTGTTTTTT. Translated, it gives CASSTTGGRANTGELFF.

This clonotype has a count of ten or more. The chain combines TRBV14 with TRBJ2-3, with 13 bases fitting TRBD2. CDR1 and CDR2 (germline): SGHDN, FVKESK. This CDR3 region has 19 residues. J lost 5 bases, V lost 3 bases, and 14 bases had no gene match. CDR3 amino acids: CASSHGLAGARWEGDTQYF. The CDR3 DNA reads TGTGCCAGCAGCCACGGACTAGCGGGGGCCCGATGGGAGGGAGATACGCAGTATTTT.